The rows below give T cell receptor beta chains drawn from one sample of a study of blood T cell repertoires in COVID-19. Data came from immunoSEQ multiplex PCR; TCRdb stores just in-frame clones and leaves some out. In the table there are nearly 400,000 clones, roughly 89% of which are singletons. Sequenced material: PBMCs or T cells enriched from blood (not recorded which). Receptor source: a woman in her thirties who had recovered from COVID-19. The CDR3 runs from the conserved cysteine through the conserved F or W. Fields, in order: CDR3 DNA, CDR3 protein, J gene, V gene, D gene, clone size. D genes are given only for firm matches. Not all rows give a size; the values are once, few, many and, for expanded clones, a class.

TGTGCCAGCAGCTCACAGGGCCCCGAAGCTTTCTTT	CASSSQGPEAFF	TRBJ1-1	TRBV4-2	.	few
TGTGCCAGCAGTGCCTACTTGGTGGGGGCGGATGGCTACACCTTC	CASSAYLVGADGYTF	TRBJ1-2	TRBV27	.	.
TGTGCCAGCAGTGTTAGCGGGAGAAGCTACGAGCAGTACTTC	CASSVSGRSYEQYF	TRBJ2-7	TRBV28	TRBD2	.
TGTGCCACCAGCAGAGGCCGGACAGGGGGGAACACAGATACGCAGTATTTT	CATSRGRTGGNTDTQYF	TRBJ2-3	TRBV15	TRBD1	.
TGTGCCAGTAGTATTATGGGGACTAGCGGTACGCAGTATTTT	CASSIMGTSGTQYF	TRBJ2-3	TRBV19	TRBD2	.
TGTGCCAGCAAGGAGGTAAATAGCAATCAGCCCCAGCATTTT	CASKEVNSNQPQHF	TRBJ1-5	TRBV2	.	.
TGCGCCAGCAGCTTGGGTCAGGGAATGAGCGGCTACACCTTC	CASSLGQGMSGYTF	TRBJ1-2	TRBV5-1	.	.
TGTGCCAGCAGTACCTTAGCGTATGAGCAGTACTTC	CASSTLAYEQYF	TRBJ2-7	TRBV6-5	.	once
TGTGCAAGTCGAATCACAGGGGATATACAGCCCCAGCATTTT	CASRITGDIQPQHF	TRBJ1-5	TRBV12-2	.	.
TGTGCCACGAGTGAAGCTTTCTTT	CATSEAFF	TRBJ1-1	TRBV6-6	.	.
TGTGCCAGCAGTGTCACTAGCGGGACCTACAATGAGCAGTTCTTC	CASSVTSGTYNEQFF	TRBJ2-1	TRBV2	TRBD2	.
TGTGCCAGCAGTGACCCCTTGCGAGCGGGAGGGGTTGACATTCAGTACTTC	CASSDPLRAGGVDIQYF	TRBJ2-4	TRBV6-2/TRBV6-3	TRBD2	.
TGTGCCAGCAGCCGAACTGGGACAGGGACTGGGGCCAACGTCCTGACTTTC	CASSRTGTGTGANVLTF	TRBJ2-6	TRBV4-2	TRBD1	.
TGTGCCAGCAGTTTGGGTGCCGGCCTGAGGGGCTACACCTTC	CASSLGAGLRGYTF	TRBJ1-2	TRBV28	.	.
TGCGCCAGCAGCCAAGACAGAAGGAACACTGAAGCTTTCTTT	CASSQDRRNTEAFF	TRBJ1-1	TRBV4-3	.	.
TGCGCCAGCAGCTTGGGACAGGGAAGGTTGGAGACCCAGTACTTC	CASSLGQGRLETQYF	TRBJ2-5	TRBV5-1	TRBD1	.
TGTGCCAGCAGCCATCGCCGGGGGGACACTCCAGATACGCAGTATTTT	CASSHRRGDTPDTQYF	TRBJ2-3	TRBV11-1	.	.
TGTGCCAGCACCCGGAGGGATTCTCATGGGGAGCTGTTTTTT	CASTRRDSHGELFF	TRBJ2-2	TRBV6-5	.	.
TGTGCCAGCAGTTACCGAACTCCGGGACAGGGCAGTGGCTACACCTTC	CASSYRTPGQGSGYTF	TRBJ1-2	TRBV6-5	TRBD1	.
TGTGCCAGCAGTTTGACTAGCGGGAGATTCAACAATGAGCAGTTCTTC	CASSLTSGRFNNEQFF	TRBJ2-1	TRBV28	TRBD2	.
TGCAGCGTTTCCGGGACAGGGGAGAGGGAGACCCAGTACTTC	CSVSGTGERETQYF	TRBJ2-5	TRBV29-1	TRBD1	.
TGTGCCAGCATTGGGACAGCCGTTTACACCTTC	CASIGTAVYTF	TRBJ1-2	TRBV21-1	.	.
TGTGCCAGTAGTCTTCGGGACAAGCAAGAGACCCAGTACTTC	CASSLRDKQETQYF	TRBJ2-5	TRBV19	.	.
TGTGCCACCAGCAAACTAGCGGGAGGCAATGAGCAGTTCTTC	CATSKLAGGNEQFF	TRBJ2-1	TRBV15	TRBD2	few
TGTGCTAGTGGTTTGGTACTTGTGGGACTAGCGGGAGATAACAATGAGCAGTTCTTC	CASGLVLVGLAGDNNEQFF	TRBJ2-1	TRBV12-5	TRBD2	.
TGCGCCAGCAGTGAAAGGTCCGGGGAGCAGTTCTTC	CASSERSGEQFF	TRBJ2-1	TRBV10-1	.	few
TGTGCTGCGGGACCGACCTCCTACAATGAGCAGTTCTTC	CAAGPTSYNEQFF	TRBJ2-1	TRBV19	.	.
TGTGCCAGTAGTATAGTTCAAGGACAGGGGGGCTACACCTTC	CASSIVQGQGGYTF	TRBJ1-2	TRBV19	TRBD1	once
TGTGCCAGCAGTTCGGACAGTAATCAGCCCCAGCATTTT	CASSSDSNQPQHF	TRBJ1-5	TRBV28	.	.
TGCAGCGTTGGGGGACAGGAGAAGTCCTACGAGCAGTACTTC	CSVGGQEKSYEQYF	TRBJ2-7	TRBV29-1	TRBD1	.
TGTGCCAGCACCACTGTGGCGGGGAGGGATACGCAGTATTTT	CASTTVAGRDTQYF	TRBJ2-3	TRBV7-6	.	.
TGTGCCAGCAGCTTCCGTCGGCAAGAGACCCAGTACTTC	CASSFRRQETQYF	TRBJ2-5	TRBV7-2	.	.
TGTGCCAGCAGCTCCCGGGAACGTAGCAATCAGCCCCAGCATTTT	CASSSRERSNQPQHF	TRBJ1-5	TRBV6-5	.	.
TGTGCCAGAAGCTTAGGGGCATCCCCCCCGCAAGGTAACTATGGCTACACCTTC	CARSLGASPPQGNYGYTF	TRBJ1-2	TRBV7-5	.	.
TGTGCCAGCAGTCTCGGACAGGGGATTGGAGAGACCCAGTACTTC	CASSLGQGIGETQYF	TRBJ2-5	TRBV27	TRBD1	.
TGTGCCAGCAGTATGTCAGGGTTTGAAGCTTTCTTT	CASSMSGFEAFF	TRBJ1-1	TRBV6-5	.	.
TGTGCCAGCGGGCTAGCGCCCCACAATGAGCAGTTCTTC	CASGLAPHNEQFF	TRBJ2-1	TRBV7-8	.	.
TGTGCCAGCAGTTACTGGGAGGGAATGGGGATGAACACTGAAGCTTTCTTT	CASSYWEGMGMNTEAFF	TRBJ1-1	TRBV6-2/TRBV6-3	.	.
TGTGCCAGTAGTAGGGACACCTCCTACGAGCAGTACTTC	CASSRDTSYEQYF	TRBJ2-7	TRBV19	.	.
TGTGCCAGCGGGACTAGCGGGAGGTTACGCACAGATACGCAGTATTTT	CASGTSGRLRTDTQYF	TRBJ2-3	TRBV7-9	TRBD2	.
TGTGCCAGCAGCATGGGGACAGGGGCCACAGATACGCAGTATTTT	CASSMGTGATDTQYF	TRBJ2-3	TRBV5-4	TRBD1	once